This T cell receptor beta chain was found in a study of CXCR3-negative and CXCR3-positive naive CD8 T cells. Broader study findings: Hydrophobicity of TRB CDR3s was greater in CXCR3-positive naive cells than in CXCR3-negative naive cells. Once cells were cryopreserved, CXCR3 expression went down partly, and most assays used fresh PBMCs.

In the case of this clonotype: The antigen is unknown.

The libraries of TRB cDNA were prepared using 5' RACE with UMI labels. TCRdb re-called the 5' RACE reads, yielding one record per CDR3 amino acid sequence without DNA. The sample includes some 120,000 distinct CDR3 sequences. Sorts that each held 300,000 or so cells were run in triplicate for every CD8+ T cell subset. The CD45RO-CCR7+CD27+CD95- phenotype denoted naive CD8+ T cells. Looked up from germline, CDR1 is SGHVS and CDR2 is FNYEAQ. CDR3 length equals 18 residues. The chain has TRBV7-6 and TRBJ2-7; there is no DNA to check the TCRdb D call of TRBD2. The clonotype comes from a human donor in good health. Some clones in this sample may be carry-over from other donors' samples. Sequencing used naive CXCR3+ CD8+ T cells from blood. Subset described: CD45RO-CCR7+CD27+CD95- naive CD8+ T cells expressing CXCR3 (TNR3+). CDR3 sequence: CASSLAHGASRLTYEQYF.